This TCR beta chain was captured by sequencing in a study of control samples from healthy donors and cancer patients. V was shortened by 7 bases and J by 3 bases, with 9 bases between the two germline ends. This CDR3 comprises 13 residues. CDR1 is SNHLY and CDR2 is FYNNEI in the germline V gene. Profiled with immunoSEQ multiplex PCR; TCRdb holds only in-frame clones, not every one. The sample includes 90,000 to 95,000 clones, around four fifths seen only once; the top ten take more than 15%. This clonotype was sampled from a man younger than 40 in good health. The sample consisted of blood. This chain links TRBV2 with TRBJ1-4; D is undetermined. CDR3 sequence reads: CASNEAANEKLFF. CDR3 DNA sequence: TGTGCCAGCAATGAGGCGGCTAATGAAAAACTGTTTTTT.